The T cell receptor beta chain under discussion was sequenced for a study of cytomegalovirus exposure and HLA in healthy donors. Overall study results and limits: In a later analysis, the majority of CMV-associated beta chains seemingly showed HLA restriction.

Deletions cut 7 bases from V and 4 bases from J, with 8 bases between. Germline V lookup: CDR1 MNHNY, CDR2 SVGAGI (reference sequence). The CDR3 consists of 13 residues. Note on this clone: Its antigen is unidentified.

This PCR relied on a set of 60 Vbeta primers and 13 Jbeta primers. TCRdb's table, derived via immunoSEQ multiplex PCR, lists solely in-frame clones and lacks some. Here the sample spans about 140,000 clones, roughly 80% being singletons. The rearrangement joins TRBV6-6 to TRBJ1-6; TRBD1 might be the D (6 bases). Material for sequencing was PBMCs. This sequence originates from a female donor in good health and CMV-seronegative. The DNA of the CDR3 is TGTGCCAGCATCGGACAGTATAATTCACCCCTCCACTTT. Translation gives CASIGQYNSPLHF.